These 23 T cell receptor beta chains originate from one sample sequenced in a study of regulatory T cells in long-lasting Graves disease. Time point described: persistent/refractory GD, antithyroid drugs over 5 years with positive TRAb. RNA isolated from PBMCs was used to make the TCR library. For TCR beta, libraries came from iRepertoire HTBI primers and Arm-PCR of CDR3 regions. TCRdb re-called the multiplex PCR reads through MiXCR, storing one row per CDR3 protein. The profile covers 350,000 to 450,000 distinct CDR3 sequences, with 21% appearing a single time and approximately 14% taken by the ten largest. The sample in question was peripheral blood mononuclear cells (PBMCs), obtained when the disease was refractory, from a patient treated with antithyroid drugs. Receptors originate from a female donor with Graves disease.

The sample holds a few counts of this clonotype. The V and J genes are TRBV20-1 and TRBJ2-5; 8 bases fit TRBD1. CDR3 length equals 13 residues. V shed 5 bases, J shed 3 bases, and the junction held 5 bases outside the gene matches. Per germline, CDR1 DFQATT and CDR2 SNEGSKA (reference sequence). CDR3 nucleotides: TGCAGTGCTCCAAAGACAGGGGAAGAGACCCAGTACTTC. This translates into CSAPKTGEETQYF.

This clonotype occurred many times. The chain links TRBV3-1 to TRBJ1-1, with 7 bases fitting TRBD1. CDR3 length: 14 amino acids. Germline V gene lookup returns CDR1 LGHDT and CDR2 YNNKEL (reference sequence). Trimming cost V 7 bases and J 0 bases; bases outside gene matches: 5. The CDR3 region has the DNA TGTGCCAGCAAGACAGGGTCGATGAACACTGAAGCTTTCTTT. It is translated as CASKTGSMNTEAFF.

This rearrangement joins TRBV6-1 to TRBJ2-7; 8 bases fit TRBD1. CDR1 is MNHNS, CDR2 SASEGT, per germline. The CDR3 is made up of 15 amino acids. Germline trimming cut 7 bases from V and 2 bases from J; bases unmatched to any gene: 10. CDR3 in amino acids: CASMSRGTGPYEQYF. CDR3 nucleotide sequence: TGTGCCAGCATGAGTCGGGGGACAGGACCCTACGAGCAGTACTTC.

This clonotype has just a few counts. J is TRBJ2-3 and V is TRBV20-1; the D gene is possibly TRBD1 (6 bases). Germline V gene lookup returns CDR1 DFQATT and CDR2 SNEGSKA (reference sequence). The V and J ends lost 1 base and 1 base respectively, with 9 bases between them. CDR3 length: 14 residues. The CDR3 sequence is CSARVAGGTDTQYF. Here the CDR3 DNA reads TGCAGTGCTAGAGTGGCAGGGGGCACAGATACGCAGTATTTT.

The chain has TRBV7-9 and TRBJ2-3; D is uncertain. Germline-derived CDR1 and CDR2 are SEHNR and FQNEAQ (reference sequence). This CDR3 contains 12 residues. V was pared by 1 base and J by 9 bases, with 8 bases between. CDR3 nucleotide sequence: TGTGCCAGCAGCTTAGATGAACGGACGCAGTATTTT. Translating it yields CASSLDERTQYF.

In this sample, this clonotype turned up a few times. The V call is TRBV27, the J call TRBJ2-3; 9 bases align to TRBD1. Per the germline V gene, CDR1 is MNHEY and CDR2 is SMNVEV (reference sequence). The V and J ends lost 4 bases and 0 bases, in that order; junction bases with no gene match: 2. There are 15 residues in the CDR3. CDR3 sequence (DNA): TGTGCCAGCAGTTACGGGACAGGGAGCACAGATACGCAGTATTTT. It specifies CASSYGTGSTDTQYF.

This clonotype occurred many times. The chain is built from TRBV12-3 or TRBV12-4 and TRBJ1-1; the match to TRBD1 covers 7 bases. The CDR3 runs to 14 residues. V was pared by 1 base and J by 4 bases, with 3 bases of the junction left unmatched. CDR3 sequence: CASSLDRGSTEAFF. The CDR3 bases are TGTGCCAGCAGTTTAGACAGGGGATCCACTGAAGCTTTCTTT.

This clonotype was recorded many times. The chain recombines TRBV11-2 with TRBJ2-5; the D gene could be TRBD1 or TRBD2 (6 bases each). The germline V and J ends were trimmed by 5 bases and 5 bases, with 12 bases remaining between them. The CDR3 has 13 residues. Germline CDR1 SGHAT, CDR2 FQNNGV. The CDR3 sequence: CASSLGGLETQYF. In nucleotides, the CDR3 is TGTGCCAGCAGCCTAGGGGGGCTGGAGACCCAGTACTTC.

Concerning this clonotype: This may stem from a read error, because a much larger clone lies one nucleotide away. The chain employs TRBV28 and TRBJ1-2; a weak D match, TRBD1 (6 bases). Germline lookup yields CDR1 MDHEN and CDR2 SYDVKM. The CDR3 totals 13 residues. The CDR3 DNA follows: TGTGCCAGCAGTTCAAGGGACAACTCTGGCTACACCTTC. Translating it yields CASSSRDNSGYTF.

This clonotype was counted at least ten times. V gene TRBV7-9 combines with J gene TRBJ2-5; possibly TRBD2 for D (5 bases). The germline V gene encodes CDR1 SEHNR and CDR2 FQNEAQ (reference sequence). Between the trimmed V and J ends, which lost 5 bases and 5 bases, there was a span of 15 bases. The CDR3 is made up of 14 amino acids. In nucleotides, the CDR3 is TGTGCCAGCAGCACCCGGTCAGGCGGGGAGACCCAGTACTTC. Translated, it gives CASSTRSGGETQYF.

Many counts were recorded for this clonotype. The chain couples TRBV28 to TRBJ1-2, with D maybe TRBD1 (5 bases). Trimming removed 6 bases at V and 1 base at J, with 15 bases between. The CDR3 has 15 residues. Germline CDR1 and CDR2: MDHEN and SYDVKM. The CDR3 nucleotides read TGTGCCAGCAGGACGGGGACGTCGGTTAACTATGGCTACACCTTC. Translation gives CASRTGTSVNYGYTF.

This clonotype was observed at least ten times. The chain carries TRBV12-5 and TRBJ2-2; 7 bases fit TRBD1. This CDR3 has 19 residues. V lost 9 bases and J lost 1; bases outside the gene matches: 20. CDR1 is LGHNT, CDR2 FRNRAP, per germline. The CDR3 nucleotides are TGTGCTAGCTCACCCTTAATCCCTCTGACAGGGATGAACACCGGGGAGCTGTTTTTT. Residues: CASSPLIPLTGMNTGELFF. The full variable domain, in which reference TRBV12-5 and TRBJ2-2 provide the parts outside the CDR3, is DARVTQTPRHKVTEMGQEVTMRCQPILGHNTVFWYRQTMMQGLELLAYFRNRAPLDDSGMPKDRFSAEMPDATLATLKIQPSEPRDSAVYFCASSPLIPLTGMNTGELFFGEGSRLTVL.

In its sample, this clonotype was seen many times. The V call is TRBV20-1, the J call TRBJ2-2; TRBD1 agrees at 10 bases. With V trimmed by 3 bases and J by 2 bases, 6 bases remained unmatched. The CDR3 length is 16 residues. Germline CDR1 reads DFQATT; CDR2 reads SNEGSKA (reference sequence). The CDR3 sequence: CSARGRQGANTGELFF. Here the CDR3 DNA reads TGCAGTGCTAGGGGTCGACAGGGGGCTAACACCGGGGAGCTGTTTTTT.

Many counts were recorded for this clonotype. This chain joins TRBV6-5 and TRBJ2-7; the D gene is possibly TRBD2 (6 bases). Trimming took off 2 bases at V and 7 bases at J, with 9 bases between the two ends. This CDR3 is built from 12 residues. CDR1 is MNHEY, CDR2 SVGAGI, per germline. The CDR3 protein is CASSYGAGEQYF. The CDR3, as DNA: TGTGCCAGCAGTTACGGTGCGGGGGAGCAGTACTTC.

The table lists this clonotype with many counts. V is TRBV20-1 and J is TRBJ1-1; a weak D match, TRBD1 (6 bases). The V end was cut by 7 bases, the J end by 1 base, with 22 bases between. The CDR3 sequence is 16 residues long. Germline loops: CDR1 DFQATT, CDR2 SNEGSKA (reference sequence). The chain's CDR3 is CSGRRDTRSRNTEAFF. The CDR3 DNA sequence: TGCAGTGGTAGGAGGGACACAAGGTCCCGGAACACTGAAGCTTTCTTT.

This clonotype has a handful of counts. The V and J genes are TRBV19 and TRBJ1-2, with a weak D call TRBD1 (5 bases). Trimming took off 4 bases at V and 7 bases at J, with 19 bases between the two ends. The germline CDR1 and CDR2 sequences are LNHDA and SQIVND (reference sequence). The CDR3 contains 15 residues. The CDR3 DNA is TGTGCCAGTAGTACCCCCCGGAGGGGCGCCGCTGGCTACACCTTC. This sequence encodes CASSTPRRGAAGYTF.

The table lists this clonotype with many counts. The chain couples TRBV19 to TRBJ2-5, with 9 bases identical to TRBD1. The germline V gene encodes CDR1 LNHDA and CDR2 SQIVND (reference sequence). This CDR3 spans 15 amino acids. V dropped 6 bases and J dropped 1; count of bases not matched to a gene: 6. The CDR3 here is CASRRTGAGQETQYF. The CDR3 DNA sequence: TGTGCCAGTAGACGGACAGGGGCCGGCCAAGAGACCCAGTACTTC.

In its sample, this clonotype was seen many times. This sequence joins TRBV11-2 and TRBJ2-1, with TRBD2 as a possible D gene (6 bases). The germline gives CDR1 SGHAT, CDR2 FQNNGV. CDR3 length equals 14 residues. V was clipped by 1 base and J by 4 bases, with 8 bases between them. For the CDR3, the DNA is TGTGCCAGCAGCTTAGCGGGAGATTACAATGAGCAGTTCTTC. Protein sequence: CASSLAGDYNEQFF.

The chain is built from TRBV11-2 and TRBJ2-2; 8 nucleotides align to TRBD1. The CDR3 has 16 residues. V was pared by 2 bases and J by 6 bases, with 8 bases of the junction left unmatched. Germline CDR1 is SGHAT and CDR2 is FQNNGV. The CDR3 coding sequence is TGTGCCAGCAGCTTATCGATCCAGGGGGCGGCCGGGGAGCTGTTTTTT. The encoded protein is CASSLSIQGAAGELFF.

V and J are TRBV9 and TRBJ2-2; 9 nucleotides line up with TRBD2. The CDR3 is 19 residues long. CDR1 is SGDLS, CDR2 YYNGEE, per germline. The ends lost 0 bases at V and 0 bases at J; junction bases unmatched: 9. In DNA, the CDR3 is TGTGCCAGCAGCGTAGGTTTAGCGGGAGTTGCCGCGAACACCGGGGAGCTGTTTTTT. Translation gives CASSVGLAGVAANTGELFF.

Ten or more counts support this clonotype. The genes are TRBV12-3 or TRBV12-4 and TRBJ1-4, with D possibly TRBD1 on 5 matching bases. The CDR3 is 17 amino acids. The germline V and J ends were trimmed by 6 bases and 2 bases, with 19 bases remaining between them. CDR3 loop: CASRTDPPTDTNEKLFF. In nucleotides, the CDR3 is TGTGCCAGCAGAACCGACCCACCGACAGACACTAATGAAAAACTGTTTTTT.

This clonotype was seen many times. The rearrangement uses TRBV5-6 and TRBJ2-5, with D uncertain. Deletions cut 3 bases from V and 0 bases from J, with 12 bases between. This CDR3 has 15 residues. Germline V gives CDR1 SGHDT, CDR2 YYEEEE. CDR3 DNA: TGTGCCAGCAGCTCCCGCCTAGGGTACCAAGAGACCCAGTACTTC. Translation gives CASSSRLGYQETQYF.

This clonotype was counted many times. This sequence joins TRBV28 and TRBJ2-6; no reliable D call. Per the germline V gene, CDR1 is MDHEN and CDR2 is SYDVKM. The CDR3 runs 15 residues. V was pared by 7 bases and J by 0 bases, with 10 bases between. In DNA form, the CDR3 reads TGTGCCAGCAATACCGCAGGCTCTGGGGCCAACGTCCTGACTTTC. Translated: CASNTAGSGANVLTF.